This record looks at one T cell receptor (beta chain) sequence and its context. The data were obtained in a study of Ad26.COV2.S vaccination and SARS-CoV-2 variants. Study summary: Donor had been placed in the Ad26.COV2.S arm of the COV1001 trial. Participants got Ad26.COV2.S intramuscularly, once or twice 56 days apart.

TCRdb keeps only in-frame clones here, not all; method: immunoSEQ multiplex PCR. The sample includes more than 400,000 clones, over 80% of them seen just once. The treatment denotes: roughly 19 received Ad26.COV2.S at low or high dose, single or two shots; roughly five received placebo; per-sample allocation not given. Day 63 after the first injection of vaccine or placebo was the sampling time. This sequence originates from a person aged 18-65 years who received the Ad26.COV2.S COVID-19 vaccine or a placebo. This sample comprised peripheral blood, obtained in a trial of Ad26.COV2.S vaccine versus placebo.

The DNA of the CDR3 is TGTGCCAGCAGCGTAGGAGAGGGGGATGAGCAGTTCTTC. Its protein is CASSVGEGDEQFF. The chain has TRBV9 and TRBJ2-1, with a weak D call TRBD1 (6 bases). CDR3 length equals 13 residues. V was cut by 0 bases and J by 8 bases, with 9 bases left in between. Germline CDR1 reads SGDLS; CDR2 reads YYNGEE. Drawing the rest from reference TRBV9 and TRBJ2-1, the complete variable domain is DSGVTQTPKHLITATGQRVTLRCSPRSGDLSVYWYQQSLDQGLQFLIQYYNGEERAKGNILERFSAQQFPDLHSELNLSSLELGDSALYFCASSVGEGDEQFFGPGTRLTVL.